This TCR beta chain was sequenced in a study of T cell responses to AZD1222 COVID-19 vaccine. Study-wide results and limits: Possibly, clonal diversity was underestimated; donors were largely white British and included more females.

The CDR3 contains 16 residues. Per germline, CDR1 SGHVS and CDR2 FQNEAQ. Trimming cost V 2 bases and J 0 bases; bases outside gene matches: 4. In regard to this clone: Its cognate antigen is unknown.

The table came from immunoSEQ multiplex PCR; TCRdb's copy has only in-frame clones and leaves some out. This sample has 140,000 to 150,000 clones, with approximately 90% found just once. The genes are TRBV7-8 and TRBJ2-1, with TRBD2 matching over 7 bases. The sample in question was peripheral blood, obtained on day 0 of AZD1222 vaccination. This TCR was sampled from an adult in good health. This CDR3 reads CASSLFGRSSYNEQFF. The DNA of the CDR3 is TGTGCCAGCAGCTTATTCGGGAGGAGCTCCTACAATGAGCAGTTCTTC.